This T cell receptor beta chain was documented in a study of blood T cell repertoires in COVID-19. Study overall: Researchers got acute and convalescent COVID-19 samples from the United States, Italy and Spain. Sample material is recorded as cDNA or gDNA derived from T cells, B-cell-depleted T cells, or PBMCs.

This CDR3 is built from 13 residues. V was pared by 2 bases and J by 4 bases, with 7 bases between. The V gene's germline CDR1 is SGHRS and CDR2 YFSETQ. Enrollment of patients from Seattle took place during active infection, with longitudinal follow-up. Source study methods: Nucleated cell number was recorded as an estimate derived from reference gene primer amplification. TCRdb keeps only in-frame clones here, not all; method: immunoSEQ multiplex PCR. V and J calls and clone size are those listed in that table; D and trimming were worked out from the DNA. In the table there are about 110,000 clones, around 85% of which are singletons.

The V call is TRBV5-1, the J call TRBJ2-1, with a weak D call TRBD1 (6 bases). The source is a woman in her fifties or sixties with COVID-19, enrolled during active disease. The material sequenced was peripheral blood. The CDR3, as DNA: TGCGCCAGCAGCTTCGGACAGTACAATGAGCAGTTCTTC. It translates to CASSFGQYNEQFF.